A single T cell receptor beta chain is shown here with its context. The antigen is not known. This CDR3 is 14 amino acids long. Trimming cost V 6 bases and J 6 bases, with 19 bases left between them. Germline V lookup: CDR1 DFQATT, CDR2 SNEGSKA (reference sequence). The data are from a study of CD8+CD57+ T cells in acquired aplastic anemia. The wider study: Sorted CD4+ and CD8+ cells yielded around 3.2 ug of DNA on average. Regarding the study as a whole: The study found no significant CD8+ Simpson's diversity difference between patients and controls.

CDR3 and TCR beta VDJ profiling relied on a genomic DNA template. TCRdb re-called the reads with MiXCR, one entry per CDR3 protein. The sample carries fewer than 80,000 distinct CDR3 sequences, 55% to 75% recorded once. Whoever was chosen for sequencing had shown CD8+CD57+ cell expansion by flow cytometry. Patients uniformly had severe acquired aplastic anemia. The TCR comes from a human donor with aplastic anemia. The chain recombines TRBV20-1 with TRBJ2-3; D is possibly TRBD2 (5 bases). Sample: sorted CD4+, CD8+, or CD8+CD57+ T cells (not recorded which) from PBMCs. In nucleotides, the CDR3 is TGCAGTGCCGGGCCGCAGATCCGAGGGGATACGCAGTATTTT. Protein sequence: CSAGPQIRGDTQYF.